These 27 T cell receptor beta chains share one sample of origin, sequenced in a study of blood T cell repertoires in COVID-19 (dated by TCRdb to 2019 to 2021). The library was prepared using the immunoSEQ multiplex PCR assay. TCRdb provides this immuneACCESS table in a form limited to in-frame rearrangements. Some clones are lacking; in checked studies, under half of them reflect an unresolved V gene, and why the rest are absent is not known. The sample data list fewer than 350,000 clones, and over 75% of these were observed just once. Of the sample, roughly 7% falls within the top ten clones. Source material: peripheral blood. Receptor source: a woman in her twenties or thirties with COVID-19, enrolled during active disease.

Here the CDR3 DNA reads TGTGCCAGCAGTTACGCCAGGGTTGAGACCCAGTACTTC. This gives the protein CASSYARVETQYF. The chain couples TRBV6-2 or TRBV6-3 to TRBJ2-5; a possible D gene is TRBD1 (5 bases). Between the trimmed V and J ends, which lost 2 bases and 5 bases, there was a span of 9 bases. The length of the CDR3 is 13 residues. CDR1 and CDR2 (germline): MNHEY, SVGEGT.

The CDR3 DNA follows: TGTGCCAGCAGTTACGGACAGGGAAGGAGCTATGGCTACACCTTC. It encodes CASSYGQGRSYGYTF. This chain links TRBV6-5 with TRBJ1-2, with TRBD1 matching 8 bases. The CDR3 contains 15 residues. In germline, CDR1 is MNHEY, CDR2 SVGAGI. Trimming cost V 2 bases and J 4 bases; bases outside gene matches: 6.

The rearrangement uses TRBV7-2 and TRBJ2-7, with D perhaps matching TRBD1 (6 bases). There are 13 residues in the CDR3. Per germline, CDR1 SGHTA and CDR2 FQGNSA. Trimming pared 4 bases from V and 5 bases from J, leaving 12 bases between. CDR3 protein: CASSSAGADEQYF. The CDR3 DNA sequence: TGTGCCAGCAGCTCTGCAGGGGCAGACGAGCAGTACTTC.

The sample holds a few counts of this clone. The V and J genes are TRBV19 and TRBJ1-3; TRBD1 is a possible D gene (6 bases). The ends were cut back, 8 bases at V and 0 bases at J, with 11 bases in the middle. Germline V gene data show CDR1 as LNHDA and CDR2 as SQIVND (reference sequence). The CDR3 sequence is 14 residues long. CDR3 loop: CASGQRVSGNTIYF. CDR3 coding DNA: TGTGCCAGTGGACAGCGCGTCTCTGGAAACACCATATATTTT.

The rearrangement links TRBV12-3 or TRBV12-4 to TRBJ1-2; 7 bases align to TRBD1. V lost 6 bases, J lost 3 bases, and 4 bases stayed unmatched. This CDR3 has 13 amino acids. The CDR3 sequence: CASSPGQDYGYTF. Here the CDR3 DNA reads TGTGCCAGCAGCCCAGGACAGGACTATGGCTACACCTTC.

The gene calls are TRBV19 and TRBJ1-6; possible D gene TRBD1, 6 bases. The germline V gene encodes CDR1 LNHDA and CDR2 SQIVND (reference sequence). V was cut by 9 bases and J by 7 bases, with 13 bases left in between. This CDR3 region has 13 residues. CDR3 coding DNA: TGTGCCAGCACAGGGTTGAAAAATTCACCCCTCCACTTT. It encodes CASTGLKNSPLHF. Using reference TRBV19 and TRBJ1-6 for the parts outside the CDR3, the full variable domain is DGGITQSPKYLFRKEGQNVTLSCEQNLNHDAMYWYRQDPGQGLRLIYYSQIVNDFQKGDIAEGYSVSREKKESFPLTVTSAQKNPTAFYLCASTGLKNSPLHFGNGTRLTVT.

The CDR3 bases are TGTGCCAGCAGTTCCCCAATTCAGTACCAAGAGACCCAGTACTTC. It encodes CASSSPIQYQETQYF. The chain recombines TRBV28 with TRBJ2-5; D is uncertain. V was cut by 4 bases and J by 0 bases, with 12 bases left in between. Looked up from germline, CDR1 is MDHEN and CDR2 is SYDVKM. There are 15 residues in the CDR3.

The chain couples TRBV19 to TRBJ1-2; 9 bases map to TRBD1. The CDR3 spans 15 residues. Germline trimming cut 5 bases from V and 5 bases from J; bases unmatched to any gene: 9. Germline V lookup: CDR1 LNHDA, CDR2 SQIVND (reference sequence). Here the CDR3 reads CASSRSRGQGYGYTF. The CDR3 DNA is TGTGCCAGTAGTCGATCAAGGGGACAGGGATATGGCTACACCTTC.

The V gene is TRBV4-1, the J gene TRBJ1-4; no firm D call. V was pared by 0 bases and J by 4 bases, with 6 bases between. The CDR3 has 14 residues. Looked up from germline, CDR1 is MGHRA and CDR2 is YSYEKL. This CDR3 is CASSQDEFNEKLFF. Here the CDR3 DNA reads TGCGCCAGCAGCCAAGACGAGTTTAATGAAAAACTGTTTTTT.

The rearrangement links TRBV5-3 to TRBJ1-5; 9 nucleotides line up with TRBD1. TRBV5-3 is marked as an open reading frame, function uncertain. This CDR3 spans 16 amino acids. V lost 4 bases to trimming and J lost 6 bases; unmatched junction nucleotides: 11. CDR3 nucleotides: TGTGCCAGAAGCCCTACGATGGACAGGGGATGTCAGCCCCAGCATTTT. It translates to CARSPTMDRGCQPQHF.

CDR3: CASSSQGGASTDTQYF. The CDR3 DNA sequence: TGTGCCAGCAGCTCCCAAGGCGGAGCTAGCACAGATACGCAGTATTTT. V and J are TRBV7-3 and TRBJ2-3; D not certain. The CDR3 length is 16 residues. Germline V gives CDR1 SGHTA, CDR2 FQGTGA. V lost 4 bases and J lost 0, with 14 bases in between.

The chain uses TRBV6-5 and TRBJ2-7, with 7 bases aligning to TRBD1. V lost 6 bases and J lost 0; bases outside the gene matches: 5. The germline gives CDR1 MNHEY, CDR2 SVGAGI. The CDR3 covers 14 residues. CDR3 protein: CASRGTASSYEQYF. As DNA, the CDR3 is TGTGCCAGCAGAGGGACAGCGTCCTCCTACGAGCAGTACTTC.

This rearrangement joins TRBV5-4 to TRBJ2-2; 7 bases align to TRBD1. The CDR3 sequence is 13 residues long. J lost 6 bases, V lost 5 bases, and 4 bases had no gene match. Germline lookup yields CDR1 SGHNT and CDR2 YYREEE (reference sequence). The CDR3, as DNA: TGTGCCAGCAGTACCACAGGGGCCGGGGAGCTGTTTTTT. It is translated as CASSTTGAGELFF. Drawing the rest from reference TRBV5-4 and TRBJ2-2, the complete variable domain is ETGVTQSPTHLIKTRGQQVTLRCSSQSGHNTVSWYQQALGQGPQFIFQYYREEENGRGNFPPRFSGLQFPNYSSELNVNALELDDSALYLCASSTTGAGELFFGEGSRLTVL.

This CDR3 reads CASRPGGLAGVEQYF. The CDR3 DNA reads as TGTGCCAGCAGGCCCGGAGGACTAGCGGGAGTGGAGCAGTACTTC. J is TRBJ2-7 and V is TRBV7-2; 13 positions agree with TRBD2. V lost 6 bases and J lost 7; bases outside the gene matches: 9. The CDR3 contains 15 residues. Germline V gives CDR1 SGHTA, CDR2 FQGNSA.

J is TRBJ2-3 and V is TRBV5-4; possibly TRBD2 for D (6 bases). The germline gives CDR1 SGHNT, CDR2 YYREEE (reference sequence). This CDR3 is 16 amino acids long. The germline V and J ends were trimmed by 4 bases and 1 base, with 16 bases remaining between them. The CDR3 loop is CASSTGPSDRTDTQYF. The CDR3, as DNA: TGTGCCAGCAGCACCGGGCCTAGCGATCGCACAGATACGCAGTATTTT.

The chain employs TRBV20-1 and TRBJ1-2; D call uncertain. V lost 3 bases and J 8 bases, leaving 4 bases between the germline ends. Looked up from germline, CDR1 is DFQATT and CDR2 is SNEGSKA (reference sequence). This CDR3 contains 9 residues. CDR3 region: CSASAGYTF. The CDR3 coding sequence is TGCAGTGCTAGTGCGGGCTACACCTTC.

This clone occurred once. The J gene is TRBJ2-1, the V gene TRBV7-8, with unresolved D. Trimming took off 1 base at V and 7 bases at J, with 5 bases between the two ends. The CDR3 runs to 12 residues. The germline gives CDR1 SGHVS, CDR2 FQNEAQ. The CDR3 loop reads CASSLVANEQFF. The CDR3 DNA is TGTGCCAGCAGCTTAGTAGCAAATGAGCAGTTCTTC. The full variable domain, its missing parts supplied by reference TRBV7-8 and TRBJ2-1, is GAGVSQSPRYKVAKRGQDVALRCDPISGHVSLFWYQQALGQGPEFLTYFQNEAQLDKSGLPSDRFFAERPEGSVSTLKIQRTQQEDSAVYLCASSLVANEQFFGPGTRLTVL.

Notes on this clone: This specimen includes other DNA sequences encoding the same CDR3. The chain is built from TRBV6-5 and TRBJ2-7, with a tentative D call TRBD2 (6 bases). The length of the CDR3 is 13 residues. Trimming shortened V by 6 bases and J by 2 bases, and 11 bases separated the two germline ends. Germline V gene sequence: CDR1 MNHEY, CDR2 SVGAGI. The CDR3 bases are TGTGCCAGCAGCCGGGACTTAACCTACGAGCAGTACTTC. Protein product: CASSRDLTYEQYF.

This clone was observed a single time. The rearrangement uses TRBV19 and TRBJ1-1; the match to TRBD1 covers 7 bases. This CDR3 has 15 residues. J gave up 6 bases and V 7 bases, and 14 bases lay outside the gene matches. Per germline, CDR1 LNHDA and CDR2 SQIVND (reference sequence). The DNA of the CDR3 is TGTGCCAGTACCCACGCCGGGACAGCGGGCGCTGAAGCTTTCTTT. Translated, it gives CASTHAGTAGAEAFF.

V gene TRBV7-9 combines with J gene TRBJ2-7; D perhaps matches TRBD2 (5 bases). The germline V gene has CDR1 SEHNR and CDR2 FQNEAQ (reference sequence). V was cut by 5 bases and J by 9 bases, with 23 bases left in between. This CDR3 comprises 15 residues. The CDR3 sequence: CASSPLRGSYLRQYF. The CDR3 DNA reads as TGTGCCAGCAGCCCTCTAAGAGGGAGTTATTTAAGGCAGTACTTC.

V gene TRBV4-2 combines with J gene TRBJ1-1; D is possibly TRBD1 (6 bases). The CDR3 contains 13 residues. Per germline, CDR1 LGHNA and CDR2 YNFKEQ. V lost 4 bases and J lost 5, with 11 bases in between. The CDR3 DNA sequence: TGTGCCAGCAGCCGACCACAGGGAACTGAAGCTTTCTTT. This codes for CASSRPQGTEAFF.

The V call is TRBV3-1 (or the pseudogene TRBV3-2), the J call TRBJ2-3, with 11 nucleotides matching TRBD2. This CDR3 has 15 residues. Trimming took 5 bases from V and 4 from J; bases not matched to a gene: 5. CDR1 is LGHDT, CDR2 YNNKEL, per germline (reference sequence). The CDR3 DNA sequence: TGTGCCAGCAGCAAACTAGCGGGAGTATCAGATACGCAGTATTTT. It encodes CASSKLAGVSDTQYF.

The CDR3: CASSFNRDRGWGEQFF. In DNA, the CDR3 is TGTGCCAGCAGCTTCAACCGGGACAGGGGCTGGGGAGAGCAGTTCTTC. The chain has TRBV7-2 and TRBJ2-1; 10 bases are shared with TRBD1. Germline CDR1 and CDR2: SGHTA and FQGNSA. V was pared by 3 bases and J by 10 bases, with 12 bases of the junction left unmatched. This CDR3 has 16 residues.

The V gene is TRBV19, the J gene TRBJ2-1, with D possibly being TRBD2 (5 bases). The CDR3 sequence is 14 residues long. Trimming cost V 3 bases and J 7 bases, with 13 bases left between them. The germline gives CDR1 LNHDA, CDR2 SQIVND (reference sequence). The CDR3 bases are TGTGCCAGTAGTATGGGCGGCCCGGGAAATGAGCAGTTCTTC. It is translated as CASSMGGPGNEQFF.

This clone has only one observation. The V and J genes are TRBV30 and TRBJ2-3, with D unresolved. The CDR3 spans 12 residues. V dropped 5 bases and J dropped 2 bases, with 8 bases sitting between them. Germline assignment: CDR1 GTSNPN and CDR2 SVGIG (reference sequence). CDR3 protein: CAWSFSTDTQYF. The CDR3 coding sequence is TGTGCCTGGTCCTTCTCCACAGATACGCAGTATTTT.

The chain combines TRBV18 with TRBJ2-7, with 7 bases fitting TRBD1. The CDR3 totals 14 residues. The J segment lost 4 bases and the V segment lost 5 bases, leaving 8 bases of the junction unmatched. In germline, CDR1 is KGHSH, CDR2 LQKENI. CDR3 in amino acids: CASSSTGDGYEQYF. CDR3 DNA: TGTGCCAGCTCATCCACAGGGGATGGGTACGAGCAGTACTTC. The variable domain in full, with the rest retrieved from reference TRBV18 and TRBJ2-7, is NAGVMQNPRHLVRRRGQEARLRCSPMKGHSHVYWYRQLPEEGLKFMVYLQKENIIDESGMPKERFSAEFPKEGPSILRIQQVVRGDSAAYFCASSSTGDGYEQYFGPGTRLTVT.

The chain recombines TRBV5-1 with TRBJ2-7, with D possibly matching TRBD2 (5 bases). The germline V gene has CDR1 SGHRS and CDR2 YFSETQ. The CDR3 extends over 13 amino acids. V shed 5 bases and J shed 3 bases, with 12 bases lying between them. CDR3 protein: CASSRGRDYEQYF. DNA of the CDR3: TGCGCCAGCAGTCGCGGACGGGACTACGAGCAGTACTTC. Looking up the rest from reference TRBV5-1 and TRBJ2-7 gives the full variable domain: KAGVTQTPRYLIKTRGQQVTLSCSPISGHRSVSWYQQTPGQGLQFLFEYFSETQRNKGNFPGRFSGRQFSNSRSEMNVSTLELGDSALYLCASSRGRDYEQYFGPGTRLTVT.